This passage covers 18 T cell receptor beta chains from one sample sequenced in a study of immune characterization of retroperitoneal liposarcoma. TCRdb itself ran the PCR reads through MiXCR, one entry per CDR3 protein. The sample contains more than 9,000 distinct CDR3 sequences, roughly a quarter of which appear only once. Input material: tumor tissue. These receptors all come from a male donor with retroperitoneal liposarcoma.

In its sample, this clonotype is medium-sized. In DNA form, the CDR3 reads TGTGCCAGCAGTGCCCGGGGAGGGGGTTACTACGAGCAGTACTTC. Amino acids: CASSARGGGYYEQYF. The chain employs TRBV6-1 and TRBJ2-1, with D maybe TRBD2 (7 bases). The end of the DNA aligns better with TRBJ2-7, so the J call may be wrong. Per the germline V gene, CDR1 is MNHNS and CDR2 is SASEGT. The CDR3 spans 15 residues.

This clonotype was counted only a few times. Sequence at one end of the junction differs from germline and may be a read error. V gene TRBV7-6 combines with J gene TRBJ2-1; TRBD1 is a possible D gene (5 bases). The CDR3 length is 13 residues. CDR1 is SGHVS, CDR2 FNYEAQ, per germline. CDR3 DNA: TGTGCTAGCAGCTCCGACAGATACAATGAGCAGTTCTTC. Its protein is CASSSDRYNEQFF. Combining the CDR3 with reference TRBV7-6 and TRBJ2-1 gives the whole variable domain GAGVSQSPRYKVTKRGQDVALRCDPISGHVSLYWYRQALGQGPEFLTYFNYEAQQDKSGLPNDRFSAERPEGSISTLTIQRTEQRDSAMYRCASSSDRYNEQFFGPGTRLTVL.

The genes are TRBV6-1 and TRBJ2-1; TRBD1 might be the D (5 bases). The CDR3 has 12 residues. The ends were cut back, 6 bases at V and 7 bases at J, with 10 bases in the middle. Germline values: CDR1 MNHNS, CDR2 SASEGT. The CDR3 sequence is CASRSQVNEQFF. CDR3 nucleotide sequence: TGTGCCAGCAGGTCACAGGTAAATGAGCAGTTCTTC.

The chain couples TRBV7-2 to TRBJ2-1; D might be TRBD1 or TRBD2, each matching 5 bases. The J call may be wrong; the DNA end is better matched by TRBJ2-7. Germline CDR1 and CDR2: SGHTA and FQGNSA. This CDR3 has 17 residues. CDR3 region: CASSLALGTGSYNEQYF. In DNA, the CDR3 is TGTGCCAGCAGCTTAGCGCTTGGGACGGGGTCCTACAATGAGCAGTACTTC.

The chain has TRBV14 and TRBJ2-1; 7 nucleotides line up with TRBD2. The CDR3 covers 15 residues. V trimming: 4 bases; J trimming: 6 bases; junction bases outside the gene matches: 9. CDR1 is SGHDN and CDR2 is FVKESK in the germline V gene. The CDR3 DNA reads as TGTGCCAGCAGCCCCGGGAGGAAGCGCTCCAATGAGCAGTTCTTC. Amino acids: CASSPGRKRSNEQFF.

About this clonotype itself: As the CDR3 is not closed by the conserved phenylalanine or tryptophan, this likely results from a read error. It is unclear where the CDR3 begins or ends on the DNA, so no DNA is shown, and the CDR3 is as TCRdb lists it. The chain's CDR3 is CASSQTGDWLYL. The chain has TRBV12-3 or TRBV12-4 and TRBJ2-5. The CDR3 contains 12 residues when both ends are counted.

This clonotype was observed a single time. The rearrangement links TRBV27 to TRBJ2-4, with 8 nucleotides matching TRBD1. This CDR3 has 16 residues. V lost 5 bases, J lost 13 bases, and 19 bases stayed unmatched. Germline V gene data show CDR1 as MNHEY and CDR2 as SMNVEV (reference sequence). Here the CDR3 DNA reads TGTGCCAGCAGTCCCGATGGGGACAGGATGTACAATGAGCAGTACTTC. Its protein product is CASSPDGDRMYNEQYF.

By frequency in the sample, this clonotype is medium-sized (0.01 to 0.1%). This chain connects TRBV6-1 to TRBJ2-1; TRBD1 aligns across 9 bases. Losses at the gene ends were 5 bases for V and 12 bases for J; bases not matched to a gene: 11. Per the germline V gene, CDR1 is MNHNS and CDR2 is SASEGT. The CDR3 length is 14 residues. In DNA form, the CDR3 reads TGTGCCAGCAGTAGTCGACAGGGGGGAAGCGGGCAGTTCTTC. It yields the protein CASSSRQGGSGQFF.

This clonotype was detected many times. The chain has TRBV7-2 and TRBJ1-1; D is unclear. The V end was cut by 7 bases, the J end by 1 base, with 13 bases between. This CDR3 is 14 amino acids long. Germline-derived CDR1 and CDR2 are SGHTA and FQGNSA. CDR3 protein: CASTPSLENTEAFF. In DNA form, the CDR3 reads TGTGCCAGCACCCCAAGTCTGGAGAACACTGAAGCTTTCTTT.

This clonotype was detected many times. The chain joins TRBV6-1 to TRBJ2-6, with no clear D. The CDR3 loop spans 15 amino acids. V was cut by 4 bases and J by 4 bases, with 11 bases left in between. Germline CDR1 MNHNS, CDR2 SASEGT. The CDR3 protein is CASSGRALGANVLTF. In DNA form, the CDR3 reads TGTGCCAGCAGTGGAAGGGCGCTGGGGGCCAACGTCCTGACTTTC.

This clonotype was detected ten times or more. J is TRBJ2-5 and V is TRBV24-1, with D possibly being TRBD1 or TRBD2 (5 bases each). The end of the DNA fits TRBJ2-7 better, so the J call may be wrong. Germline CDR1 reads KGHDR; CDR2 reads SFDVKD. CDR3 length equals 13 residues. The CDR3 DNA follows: TGTGCCACCAGTGAAGTCGGTGGGGGCGAGCAGTACTTC. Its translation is CATSEVGGGEQYF.

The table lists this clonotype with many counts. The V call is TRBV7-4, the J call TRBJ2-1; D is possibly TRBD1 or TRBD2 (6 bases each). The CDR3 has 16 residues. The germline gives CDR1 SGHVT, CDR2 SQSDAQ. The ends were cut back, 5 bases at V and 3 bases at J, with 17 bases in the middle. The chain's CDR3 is CASSPNGGNYYNEQFF. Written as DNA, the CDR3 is TGTGCCAGCAGCCCGAACGGGGGCAATTACTACAATGAGCAGTTCTTC. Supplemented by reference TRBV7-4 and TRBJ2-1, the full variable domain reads GAGVSQSPRYKVAKRGRDVALRCDSISGHVTLYWYRQTLGQGSEVLTYSQSDAQRDKSGRPSGRFSAERPERSVSTLKIQRTEQGDSAVYLCASSPNGGNYYNEQFFGPGTRLTVL.

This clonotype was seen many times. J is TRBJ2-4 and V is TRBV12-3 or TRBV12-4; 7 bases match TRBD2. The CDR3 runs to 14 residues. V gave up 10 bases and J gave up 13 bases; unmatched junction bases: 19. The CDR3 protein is CATRLAGFNNEQYF. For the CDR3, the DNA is TGTGCCACCCGATTAGCGGGCTTTAACAATGAGCAGTACTTC.

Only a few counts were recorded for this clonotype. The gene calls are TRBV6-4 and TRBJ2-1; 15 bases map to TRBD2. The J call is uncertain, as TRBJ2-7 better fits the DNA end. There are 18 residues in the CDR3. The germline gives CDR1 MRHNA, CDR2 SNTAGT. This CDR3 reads CASSPQWRTSGGGYEQYF. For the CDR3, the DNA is TGTGCCAGCAGTCCCCAATGGAGGACTAGCGGGGGGGGATACGAGCAGTACTTC.

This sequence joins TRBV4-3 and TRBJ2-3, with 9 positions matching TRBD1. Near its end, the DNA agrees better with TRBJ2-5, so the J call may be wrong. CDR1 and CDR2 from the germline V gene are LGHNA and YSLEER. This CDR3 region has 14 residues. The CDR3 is CASSHPGQGKTQYF. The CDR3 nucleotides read TGCGCCAGCAGCCACCCCGGACAGGGGAAGACCCAGTACTTC.

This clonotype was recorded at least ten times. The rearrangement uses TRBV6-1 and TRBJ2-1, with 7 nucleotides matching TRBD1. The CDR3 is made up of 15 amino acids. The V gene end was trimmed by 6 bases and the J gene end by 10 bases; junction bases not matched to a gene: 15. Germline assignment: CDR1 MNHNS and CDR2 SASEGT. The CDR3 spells CASRTGTVPFREQFF. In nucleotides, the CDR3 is TGTGCCAGCAGAACCGGGACAGTCCCCTTCCGGGAGCAGTTCTTC.

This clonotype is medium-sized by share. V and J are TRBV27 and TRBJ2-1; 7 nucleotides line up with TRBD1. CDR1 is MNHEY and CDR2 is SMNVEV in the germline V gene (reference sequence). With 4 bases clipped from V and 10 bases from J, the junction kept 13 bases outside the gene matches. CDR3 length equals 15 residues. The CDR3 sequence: CASSYSGGPNYEQFF. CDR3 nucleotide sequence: TGTGCCAGCAGTTACTCAGGGGGTCCCAACTACGAGCAGTTCTTC.

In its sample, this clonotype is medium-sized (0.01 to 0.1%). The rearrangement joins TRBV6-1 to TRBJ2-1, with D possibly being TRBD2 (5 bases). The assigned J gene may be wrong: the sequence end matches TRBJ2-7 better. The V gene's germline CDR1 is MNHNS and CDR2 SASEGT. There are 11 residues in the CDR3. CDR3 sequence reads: CASSRVNEQYF. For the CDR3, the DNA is TGTGCCAGCTCGAGGGTAAATGAGCAGTACTTC.